This TCR beta chain was retrieved from a study of T cell responses to AZD1222 COVID-19 vaccine (dated by TCRdb to 2020 to 2023). About the investigation overall: AZD1222 recipients given second doses at about 4 weeks or at about 12 weeks were pooled, since spike-specific TCR depth and breadth were not found to differ between the two schedules. A total of 230 to 250 trial participants underwent TCR sequencing, of whom roughly 210 had received two doses of AZD1222 and some 25 had received two doses of the MenACWY control vaccine. Enrollment into the trials was organized by age into subgroups of 18-55, 56-69 and 70-plus years, and those subgroups contained around 150, 28 and 57 TCR-sequenced participants, respectively. Results the study describes overall, beyond this receptor: Nearly half of unique spike-specific TCRs reportedly recognized epitopes outside regions mutated in the B.1.351 and B.1.1.7 variants. In the small 56-69-year group, the increase in depth fell short of significance, most likely because of low power. Participants were mostly white British, with more females than males. The authors suggested clonal diversity may have been underestimated. After two AZD1222 doses, both the breadth and the depth of spike-specific TCRs were significantly higher than at day 0 and than in MenACWY recipients. CD4 TCRs associated with the vaccine covered the entire spike protein, and the dominant responses were in regions 160-218 and 743-854. Because no day 14 peak-response samples were available, repertoires were characterized only after the peak T cell response. Conclusions about previously exposed vaccinees are limited, since just six AZD1222 recipients were seropositive for SARS-CoV-2 at baseline.

From a lookup of the germline V gene, CDR1 and CDR2 are MNHEY and SVGAGI. CDR3 length: 14 amino acids, cysteine to phenylalanine. The sequence is cut down to CDR3 DNA, 42 bases in frame from base 1. Trimming at the junction amounts to 7 bases on V and 2 bases on J, and the germline ends lie 12 bases apart. The CDR3 regions of human TCRbeta chains were analyzed by immunosequencing. Turning to the authors' computational methods: Repertoire TCRs were checked for matches against a reference library of SARS-CoV-2-specific TCRs that had been generated using the MIRA antigen-specificity platform. Breadth meant the fraction of unique TCRs that were SARS-CoV-2-associated, whereas depth meant the fraction of total T cells that were SARS-CoV-2-associated. Each spike-specific TCR was assigned to its reactive spike region and to a CD4 or CD8 class using the MIRA data. Log10-transformed breadth and depth values were compared by one-way ANOVA with Sidak's multiple comparisons tests. TCRdb retrieved this table from immuneACCESS and kept in-frame rearrangements only. Not all clones are present; in checked studies, unresolved V genes account for under half, and no reason is known for the remainder. The V and J calls and the clone size are those of that table, but D and trimming were determined from the DNA. In this sample the table shows more than 65,000 clones, roughly 90% of which occur a single time. Approximately 7% of the sample belongs to the ten largest clones.

This clone was detected once. What antigen it recognizes has not been identified. Per-base quality was not reported, and no clone a single base away is much larger than it. This sample's time point label indicates: baseline before first vaccination. Vaccinee samples were obtained from the UK trials COV001 and COV002, which included a single-blind randomized controlled phase 2/3 trial of AZD1222 (ChAdOx1 nCoV-19) in healthy adults. Trial participant PBMC samples were collected at day 0 and day 28 after the second dose for TCRbeta chain sequencing. In this chain, TRBV6-5 is recombined with TRBJ1-5, and the D gene may be TRBD1, 6 bases matching. The sample here was peripheral blood, taken on day 0 of AZD1222 vaccination. This TCR was sampled from an adult in good health. The encoded CDR3 is CASTRRQGNQPQHF. The nucleotide sequence reads TGTGCCAGCACTCGACGACAGGGCAATCAGCCCCAGCATTTT.